This T cell receptor (beta chain) was documented in a study of immune evolution from preneoplasia to lung adenocarcinoma. This clone occurred a few times. Clones were read by immunoSEQ multiplex PCR, and TCRdb kept only the in-frame ones, dropping some. The profile shows 7,500 to 8,500 clones, over 60% of them singletons. There are 15 residues in the CDR3. V lost 3 bases, J lost 6 bases, and 18 bases lay in between. Germline V CDR1 and CDR2: SGHVS, FQNEAQ. V gene TRBV7-8 combines with J gene TRBJ2-7; no reliable D call. Sequenced: FFPE lung adenocarcinoma in situ tissue. The clonotype comes from an older donor with lung adenocarcinoma. Some clones in this sample may be carry-over from other donors' samples. CDR3 loop: CASSFEGQAITEQYF. The CDR3 DNA follows: TGTGCCAGCAGCTTCGAAGGGCAGGCGATTACCGAGCAGTACTTC.